Many counts were recorded for the clone carrying this T cell receptor (beta chain). Time point denoted: newly diagnosed GD, antithyroid drugs for less than 3 months. The TCR library used RNA extracted from PBMCs. This specimen belongs to a study of regulatory T cells in long-lasting Graves disease. Deletions cut 6 bases from V and 1 base from J, with 12 bases between. The CDR3 spans 15 residues. Both iRepertoire HTBI primers and Arm-PCR of CDR3 regions were used to build the TCR beta libraries. TCRdb used MiXCR to reprocess the multiplex PCR reads, holding one entry per CDR3 protein. This table has about 540,000 distinct CDR3 sequences, roughly 13% appearing once. The sample was also reused in another study, on T cells in Graves' hyperthyroidism and ophthalmopathy.

The clonotype originates from a man in his thirties or forties with Graves disease. The chain joins TRBV12-3 or TRBV12-4 to TRBJ2-2; the D gene is possibly TRBD2 (5 bases). The sample was peripheral blood mononuclear cells (PBMCs), taken at new diagnosis, from a patient treated with antithyroid drugs. In DNA, the CDR3 is TGTGCCAGCAGACCGGGATCCTTGAACACCGGGGAGCTGTTTTTT. Residues: CASRPGSLNTGELFF.